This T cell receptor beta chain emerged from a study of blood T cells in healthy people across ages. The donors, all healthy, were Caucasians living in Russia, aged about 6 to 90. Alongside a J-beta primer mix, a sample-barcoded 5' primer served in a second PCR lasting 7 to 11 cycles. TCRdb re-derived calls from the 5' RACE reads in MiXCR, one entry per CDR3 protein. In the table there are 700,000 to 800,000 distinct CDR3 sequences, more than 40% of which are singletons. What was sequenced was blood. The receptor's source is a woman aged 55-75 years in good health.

In nucleotides, the CDR3 is TGTGCCAGCAGCGTAGGTGCTTACTCGGGCACTGAAGCTTTCTTT. Translation: CASSVGAYSGTEAFF. This sequence joins TRBV9 and TRBJ1-1; no firm D call. The CDR3 runs 15 residues. Germline loops: CDR1 SGDLS, CDR2 YYNGEE. Trimming removed 0 bases from V and 4 bases from J, with 13 bases in between.